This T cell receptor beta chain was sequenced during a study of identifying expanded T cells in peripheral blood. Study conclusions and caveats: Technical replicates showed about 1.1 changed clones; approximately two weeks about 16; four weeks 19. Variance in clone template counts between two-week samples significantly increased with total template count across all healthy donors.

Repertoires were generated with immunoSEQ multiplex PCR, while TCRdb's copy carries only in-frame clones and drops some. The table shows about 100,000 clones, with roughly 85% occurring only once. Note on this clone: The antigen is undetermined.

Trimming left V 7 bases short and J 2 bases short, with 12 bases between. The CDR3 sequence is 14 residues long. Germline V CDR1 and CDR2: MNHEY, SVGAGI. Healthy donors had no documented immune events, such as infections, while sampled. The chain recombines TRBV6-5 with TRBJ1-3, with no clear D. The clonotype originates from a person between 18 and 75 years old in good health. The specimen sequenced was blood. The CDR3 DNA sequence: TGTGCCAGCACTCAAGCCGGTACTGGAAACACCATATATTTT. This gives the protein CASTQAGTGNTIYF.